This is a list of T cell receptor beta chains from one sample in a study of shared clonotypes between healthy human individuals. Assay: immunoSEQ multiplex PCR; the TCRdb copy retains only in-frame clones and omits some. The sample yields around 1.9 million clones, roughly 95% seen once. Sample: naive CD8+ T cells from PBMCs. The receptors were sampled from a man aged 18-30 years in good health. Some clones in this sample may be carry-over from other donors' samples. CDR3s include the opening cysteine and the closing phenylalanine or tryptophan. D genes are given only for firm matches. Only part of the rows carry a size: once, few, many, or a class if the clone is expanded.

. | TRBJ2-3 | . | TRBV11-2 | TGTGCCAGCAGCTCTCAGCGATCTAGCACAGATACGCAGTATTTT | CASSSQRSSTDTQYF
. | TRBJ2-7 | TRBD2 | TRBV15 | TGTGCCACCAGCAGAGGACTAGCGGGAGCTGACGAGCAGTACTTC | CATSRGLAGADEQYF
. | TRBJ2-5 | . | TRBV18 | TGTGCCAGCTCACCACCGGGCGGAGAGACCCAGTACTTC | CASSPPGGETQYF
. | TRBJ1-3 | . | TRBV5-4 | TGTGCCAGCAGCTTGGGTGCTGTCGGGAACTCTGGAAACACCATATATTTT | CASSLGAVGNSGNTIYF
. | TRBJ2-5 | . | TRBV5-1 | TGCGCCAGCAGCTTGGCGGGGGAGACCCAGTACTTC | CASSLAGETQYF
once | TRBJ2-3 | TRBD2 | TRBV7-6 | TGTGCCAGCAGCTTGGCGACTAGCGGGAGCCCAGATACGCAGTATTTT | CASSLATSGSPDTQYF
few | TRBJ1-1 | . | TRBV7-9 | TGTGCCAGCAGCTTAGGTTGGGGGGACACTGAAGCTTTCTTT | CASSLGWGDTEAFF
. | TRBJ1-2 | TRBD1 | TRBV14 | TGTGCCAGCAGCCATTTTGACAGGGCATATGGCTACACCTTC | CASSHFDRAYGYTF
. | TRBJ2-7 | TRBD2 | TRBV18 | TGTGCCAGCTCACCACTCCAGCGGGGTACCTACGAGCAGTACTTC | CASSPLQRGTYEQYF
. | TRBJ2-3 | . | TRBV27 | TGTGCCAGCAGTTTACGTGCCCCCCAGCGGAGGTCAGATACGCAGTATTTT | CASSLRAPQRRSDTQYF
. | TRBJ2-7 | TRBD1 | TRBV14 | TGTGCCAGCAGCCAAGGCCACCCCCGGGACAGGGTCTCCTACGAGCAGTACTTC | CASSQGHPRDRVSYEQYF
. | TRBJ2-3 | TRBD1 | TRBV7-9 | TGTGCCAGCAGAAAACCCGGGACAGTGGACACAGATACGCAGTATTTT | CASRKPGTVDTDTQYF
. | TRBJ2-1 | TRBD2 | TRBV29-1 | TGCAGCGTTGAACCGGCTAGCGGGAGCTCCTACAATGAGCAGTTCTTC | CSVEPASGSSYNEQFF
. | TRBJ1-1 | . | TRBV7-8 | TGTGCCAGCAGCCCCTCGGCAGGGATGAACACTGAAGCTTTCTTT | CASSPSAGMNTEAFF
. | TRBJ2-7 | . | TRBV7-2 | TGTGCCAGCAGCCTTACCCCAATCGGGCAGTACTTC | CASSLTPIGQYF
once | TRBJ2-1 | . | TRBV2 | TGTGCCAGCACGCAGGGGCCGGCCTACAATGAGCAGTTCTTC | CASTQGPAYNEQFF
. | TRBJ2-5 | . | TRBV27 | TGTGCCAGCAGTTTAAATTTCGGAGAGACCCAGTACTTC | CASSLNFGETQYF
. | TRBJ2-7 | . | TRBV7-6 | TGTGCCAGCAGCCTCAGGGCCAGCGACCACGAGCAGTACTTC | CASSLRASDHEQYF